A single sample is the source of the 9 T cell receptor beta chains below, sequenced in a study of blood T cell repertoires in COVID-19. The protocol was immunoSEQ multiplex PCR, while the TCRdb copy is restricted to in-frame clones and leaves out a portion. The sample shows 95,000 to 100,000 clones, less than 85% of them seen only once. Input material: peripheral blood. The receptors come from a woman older than 75 with active or convalescent COVID-19.

Remarks on this clone: Germline is not matched at one junction end, which may reflect a read error. The V and J genes are TRBV5-1 and TRBJ2-3, with 8 bases that match TRBD2. Per the germline V gene, CDR1 is SGHRS and CDR2 is YFSETQ. CDR3 size: 15 residues. The CDR3 reads CASSYRLAITDTQYF. The CDR3 region has the DNA TGTGCCAGCAGCTACCGACTAGCGATCACAGATACGCAGTATTTT.

V and J are TRBV4-2 and TRBJ2-3; 11 nucleotides line up with TRBD2. V trimming: 2 bases; J trimming: 2 bases; junction bases outside the gene matches: 9. Germline V lookup: CDR1 LGHNA, CDR2 YNFKEQ. The CDR3 is made up of 18 amino acids. CDR3 protein: CASSQSSSGLAVTDTQYF. For the CDR3, the DNA is TGTGCCAGCAGCCAAAGTTCTTCGGGACTAGCGGTCACAGATACGCAGTATTTT.

This chain uses TRBV18 with TRBJ1-1, with TRBD1 matching 9 bases. The CDR3 covers 13 residues. CDR1 and CDR2 from the germline V gene are KGHSH and LQKENI. With V trimmed by 0 bases and J by 11 bases, 4 bases remained unmatched. CDR3 DNA sequence: TGTGCCAGCTCACCACCGGGACAGGGTTTCGCTTTCTTT. Translated: CASSPPGQGFAFF.

The chain uses TRBV6-6 and TRBJ2-7, with a weak D call TRBD2 (6 bases). V gave up 6 bases and J gave up 7 bases, with 10 bases separating them. CDR3 size: 11 residues. Germline CDR1 and CDR2: MNHNY and SVGAGI (reference sequence). The CDR3 coding sequence is TGTGCCAGCAGGAGCGGGTGGGAGCAGTACTTC. It is translated as CASRSGWEQYF.

The J gene is TRBJ1-5, the V gene TRBV27, with D tentatively TRBD1 (5 bases). CDR1 MNHEY and CDR2 SMNVEV come from the germline V gene (reference sequence). The CDR3 totals 14 residues. V was clipped by 3 bases and J by 7 bases, with 13 bases between them. The CDR3 loop reads CASSFKGISQPQHF. CDR3 nucleotides: TGTGCCAGCAGTTTTAAGGGGATTTCCCAGCCCCAGCATTTT.

This clone appeared a few times. The chain recombines TRBV12-3 or TRBV12-4 with TRBJ2-7; possibly TRBD2 for D (5 bases). The CDR3 contains 13 residues. Trimming took off 5 bases at V and 4 bases at J, with 12 bases between the two ends. In DNA, the CDR3 is TGTGCCAGCAGTGGACTGGTTCGATACGAGCAGTACTTC. Its protein is CASSGLVRYEQYF.

This rearrangement joins TRBV11-2 to TRBJ2-7, with D possibly TRBD1 on 6 matching bases. V was pared by 4 bases and J by 3 bases, with 13 bases between. The CDR3 extends over 14 amino acids. CDR1 and CDR2 from the germline V gene are SGHAT and FQNNGV. CDR3 coding DNA: TGTGCCAGCAGCTCTTGGACAGCAGGCTACGAGCAGTACTTC. Encoded protein: CASSSWTAGYEQYF.

The CDR3 DNA reads as TGTGCCAGTAGTCGCGGGGACTACGAGCAGTACTTC. Translating gives CASSRGDYEQYF. The rearrangement joins TRBV19 to TRBJ2-7, with TRBD2 as a possible D gene (6 bases). CDR3 length: 12 amino acids. Germline V gene data show CDR1 as LNHDA and CDR2 as SQIVND (reference sequence). Trimming left V 5 bases short and J 3 bases short, with 8 bases between. Full variable domain (rest looked up from reference TRBV19 and TRBJ2-7): DGGITQSPKYLFRKEGQNVTLSCEQNLNHDAMYWYRQDPGQGLRLIYYSQIVNDFQKGDIAEGYSVSREKKESFPLTVTSAQKNPTAFYLCASSRGDYEQYFGPGTRLTVT.

This clone was seen a few times. The J gene is TRBJ1-2, the V gene TRBV27; D unresolved. Trimming took 0 bases from V and 2 from J, leaving 13 bases between them. From germline, CDR1 is MNHEY and CDR2 SMNVEV (reference sequence). The CDR3 has 16 residues. CDR3 loop: CASSLSPSTANYGYTF. CDR3 DNA sequence: TGTGCCAGCAGTTTATCGCCATCAACCGCGAACTATGGCTACACCTTC.